Listed below are T cell receptor beta chains from one sample, sequenced in a study of blood T cell repertoires in COVID-19. Data came from immunoSEQ multiplex PCR; TCRdb stores just in-frame clones and leaves some out. This table holds roughly 87,000 clones, 86% found once. Sequencing was done on a sample of peripheral blood. The receptors stem from a human donor in a cohort sampled during active COVID-19. Both conserved end residues are part of each CDR3. D genes are given only for firm matches. Clone size is stated in some rows and not others, as once, few, many or a class when expanded.

CDR3 length,clone size,V gene,J gene,D gene,CDR3 DNA,CDR3 protein
14,once,TRBV14,TRBJ2-7,TRBD2,TGTGCCAGCAGCCAGTCGACAAGCGGGAGTTGGCAGTACTTC,CASSQSTSGSWQYF
16,NA,TRBV28,TRBJ2-2,NA,TGTGCCAGCAGTTTAGTTGGGGCACCGAACACCGGGGAGCTGTTTTTT,CASSLVGAPNTGELFF
14,NA,TRBV15,TRBJ2-7,NA,TGTGCCACCAGCAGAGAGGGAGCGTTCCTCGAGCAGTACTTC,CATSREGAFLEQYF
15,NA,TRBV19,TRBJ2-3,TRBD2,TGTGCCAGTAGGGCGACTAGCGGGGGTGCCTATACGCAGTATTTT,CASRATSGGAYTQYF
15,NA,TRBV19,TRBJ2-5,TRBD2,TGTGCCAGTAGTATCCGACTAGCGGAGGGAGAGACCCAGTACTTC,CASSIRLAEGETQYF
15,NA,TRBV28,TRBJ2-7,TRBD2,TGTGCCAGCAGTTTTCATAGCGGGAGTTCATACGAGCAGTACTTC,CASSFHSGSSYEQYF
16,NA,TRBV21-1,TRBJ2-4,NA,TGTGCCAGCAGCAAGTGGAGGGACTCAAATTCAAACATTCAGTACTTC,CASSKWRDSNSNIQYF
15,NA,TRBV2,TRBJ1-6,TRBD1,TGTGCCAGCAAGGGGGAAGGGGGCAGGAATTCACCCCTCCACTTT,CASKGEGGRNSPLHF
15,NA,TRBV7-8,TRBJ2-1,NA,TGTGCCAGCAGCGCCCCCCGTGCTAGCCGTAGTGAGCAGTTCTTC,CASSAPRASRSEQFF
16,NA,TRBV14,TRBJ2-1,NA,TGTGCCAGCAGCCGGGGACACCCCAGCTCCTACAATGAGCAGTTCTTC,CASSRGHPSSYNEQFF
12,NA,TRBV9,TRBJ1-3,NA,TGTGCCAGCAGCGTAGGCGATAACACCATATATTTT,CASSVGDNTIYF
16,NA,TRBV4-1,TRBJ2-1,TRBD1,TGCGCCAGCAGCCAACTTCCGGGACAGGGGCACGATGAGCAGTTCTTC,CASSQLPGQGHDEQFF
15,NA,TRBV5-6,TRBJ1-5,NA,TGTGCCAGCAGCCGTTCTAGCCTTAGCAATCAGCCCCAGCATTTT,CASSRSSLSNQPQHF
12,NA,TRBV10-3,TRBJ2-7,NA,TGTGCCTCTAAGGGAGTCTCCTACGAGCAGTACTTC,CASKGVSYEQYF
16,NA,TRBV4-2,TRBJ1-3,TRBD1,TGTGCCAGCAGCCCAAGGACAGGGAGGAGTGGAAACACCATATATTTT,CASSPRTGRSGNTIYF
16,NA,TRBV2,TRBJ1-5,TRBD1,TGTGCCAGCAGTGAGCAGGGGGCTAGAAGCAATCAGCCCCAGCATTTT,CASSEQGARSNQPQHF
15,NA,TRBV6-2/TRBV6-3,TRBJ1-3,TRBD1,TGTGCCAGCAGTTCGACAGGGATCTCTGGAAACACCATATATTTT,CASSSTGISGNTIYF
13,NA,TRBV12-5,TRBJ1-6,NA,TGTGCTAGTGGTTTGGGGGAGCATTCACCCCTCCACTTT,CASGLGEHSPLHF
15,few,TRBV19,TRBJ1-1,NA,TGTGCCAGTAGTGCCCCGACAGGAGTGAACACTGAAGCTTTCTTT,CASSAPTGVNTEAFF
12,NA,TRBV18,TRBJ2-4,TRBD2,TGTGCCAGCTCACCACCCAGCGGGGCACAGTACTTC,CASSPPSGAQYF
16,NA,TRBV20-1,TRBJ2-1,TRBD2,TGCAGTGCTAGTATTAGACTAGCCTGGGAGGGGAATGAGCAGTTCTTC,CSASIRLAWEGNEQFF
18,NA,TRBV11-3,TRBJ2-5,NA,TGTGCCAGCAGCTTAGAATCCGCAGGGCCGAATTTCCAAGAGACCCAGTACTTC,CASSLESAGPNFQETQYF
15,NA,TRBV5-5,TRBJ2-7,TRBD1,TGTGCCAGCAGCATGGGACAGGCGGACTCCTACGAGCAGTACTTC,CASSMGQADSYEQYF
16,NA,TRBV4-1,TRBJ2-4,TRBD1,TGCGCCAGCAGCCAAGTCGGGACAGGTCCTAAAAACATTCAGTACTTC,CASSQVGTGPKNIQYF
14,NA,TRBV5-1,TRBJ2-2,NA,TGCGCCAGCAGCGAGCCCCCAGGCACCGGGGAGCTGTTTTTT,CASSEPPGTGELFF
15,NA,TRBV7-2,TRBJ2-1,TRBD2,TGTGCCAGCAGCCCCGGACTAGCGGGGTCGGGGGAGCAGTTCTTC,CASSPGLAGSGEQFF
15,NA,TRBV3-1/TRBV3-2,TRBJ2-5,TRBD2,TGTGCCAGCAGCCTTGGACTAGCGGGAGGAGAGACCCAGTACTTC,CASSLGLAGGETQYF
17,once,TRBV7-9,TRBJ2-3,TRBD2,TGTGCCAGCAGCTCGACCAACTCTAGCGGGTCGACAGATACGCAGTATTTT,CASSSTNSSGSTDTQYF
17,NA,TRBV7-9,TRBJ2-2,TRBD2,TGTGCCAGCCGAAGCAGGGGACTAGCGGGACACACCGGGGAGCTGTTTTTT,CASRSRGLAGHTGELFF
16,NA,TRBV27,TRBJ1-5,TRBD1,TGTGCCAGCAGTTTTTCGACAGGGGACAGCAATCAGCCCCAGCATTTT,CASSFSTGDSNQPQHF
14,NA,TRBV9,TRBJ2-7,NA,TGTGCCAGCAGCCCCCGGGACTGGGGGAGCGAGCAGTACTTC,CASSPRDWGSEQYF
16,NA,TRBV2,TRBJ2-1,TRBD1,TGTGCCAGCAGCCGGGGCGGACAGGGGATTTACAATGAGCAGTTCTTC,CASSRGGQGIYNEQFF
15,NA,TRBV19,TRBJ2-5,TRBD1,TGTGCCAGTAGTCCCCGGACAGGGCAAGGGGAGACCCAGTACTTC,CASSPRTGQGETQYF
17,once,TRBV19,TRBJ1-2,NA,TGTGCCAGTAGCCTAAAGGGGGAACAGGGAGCTAACTATGGCTACACCTTC,CASSLKGEQGANYGYTF
16,NA,TRBV10-2,TRBJ1-3,NA,TGCGCCAGCAGTGAGTCTTGGGGGGGCTCTGGAAACACCATATATTTT,CASSESWGGSGNTIYF
12,NA,TRBV6-6,TRBJ1-2,NA,TGTGCCAGCAGTGCGACAGGACGAGCGTGCACCTTC,CASSATGRACTF
14,NA,TRBV29-1,TRBJ2-1,NA,TGCAGCGTGTTCGACACCAGCTCCTACAATGAGCAGTTCTTC,CSVFDTSSYNEQFF
15,few,TRBV19,TRBJ2-2,NA,TGTGCCAGTAGTATAGGGACAGGAGGGACCGGGGAGCTGTTTTTT,CASSIGTGGTGELFF
13,NA,TRBV7-9,TRBJ1-2,NA,TGTGCCAGCAGCTTTGGCGGGATGGAGGGCTACACCTTC,CASSFGGMEGYTF
12,NA,TRBV7-9,TRBJ2-7,NA,TGTGCCAGCAGCTTTAGCTCCTACGAGCAGTACTTC,CASSFSSYEQYF
16,NA,TRBV5-1,TRBJ2-7,TRBD1,TGCGCCAGCAGCTTGGCGTACGGGGACAGGGGTTCCGAGCAGTACTTC,CASSLAYGDRGSEQYF
11,NA,TRBV20-1,TRBJ2-1,TRBD2,TGCAGCACCGGGAGGTACAATGAGCAGTTCTTC,CSTGRYNEQFF
15,NA,TRBV5-1,TRBJ2-7,NA,TGCGCCAGCAGCTTGGTTCCGGGAATCTCCTACGAGCAGTACTTC,CASSLVPGISYEQYF
15,NA,TRBV19,TRBJ1-2,NA,TGTGCCAGTAGTATAGATCTCGGGACAAACTATGGCTACACCTTC,CASSIDLGTNYGYTF
15,NA,TRBV7-9,TRBJ1-6,TRBD1,TGTGCCAGCAGCTTCCGACAAGGGGGCCCTTCACCCCTCCACTTT,CASSFRQGGPSPLHF
12,NA,TRBV7-9,TRBJ1-3,NA,TGTGCCAGCAGCTCAACAGGGAACACCATATATTTT,CASSSTGNTIYF
14,few,TRBV11-2,TRBJ1-6,TRBD1,TGTGCCAGCAGCATGACAGGGGATTTTTCACCCCTCCACTTT,CASSMTGDFSPLHF
13,NA,TRBV19,TRBJ2-1,TRBD1,TGTGCCAGTAGTAGGGACAGACTGAATGAGCAGTTCTTC,CASSRDRLNEQFF
16,NA,TRBV6-2/TRBV6-3,TRBJ2-1,NA,TGTGCCAGCAGTTACTACGGCACTAGTTTAATCGATGAGCAGTTCTTC,CASSYYGTSLIDEQFF
16,many,TRBV28,TRBJ1-6,NA,TGTGCCAGCAGTCCAGGACAGAGGGGATATAATTCACCCCTCCACTTT,CASSPGQRGYNSPLHF
16,NA,TRBV7-9,TRBJ2-3,NA,TGTGCCAGCAGCCTGGGGGGGCTTTATAGCACAGATACGCAGTATTTT,CASSLGGLYSTDTQYF
15,NA,TRBV5-5,TRBJ2-1,TRBD2,TGTGCCAGCAGCGTTGATGGGACTAGCCTCGCTGAGCAGTTCTTC,CASSVDGTSLAEQFF
11,NA,TRBV19,TRBJ2-1,TRBD2,TGTGCCAGTAGTAGGACTAGCGAGCAGTTCTTC,CASSRTSEQFF